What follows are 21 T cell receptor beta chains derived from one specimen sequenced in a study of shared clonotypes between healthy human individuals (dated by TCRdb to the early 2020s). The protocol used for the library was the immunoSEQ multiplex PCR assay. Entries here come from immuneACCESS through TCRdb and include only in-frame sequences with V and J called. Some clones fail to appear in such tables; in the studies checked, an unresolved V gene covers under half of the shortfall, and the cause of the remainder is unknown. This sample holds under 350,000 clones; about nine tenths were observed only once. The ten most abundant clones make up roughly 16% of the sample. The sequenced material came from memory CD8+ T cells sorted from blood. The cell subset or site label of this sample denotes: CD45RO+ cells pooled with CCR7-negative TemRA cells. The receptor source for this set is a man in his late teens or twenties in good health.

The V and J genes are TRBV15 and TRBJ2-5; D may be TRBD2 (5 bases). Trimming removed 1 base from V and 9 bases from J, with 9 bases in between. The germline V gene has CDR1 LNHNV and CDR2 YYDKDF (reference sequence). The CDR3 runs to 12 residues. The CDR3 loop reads CATSRGAVAQYF. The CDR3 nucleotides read TGTGCCACCAGCAGAGGAGCGGTGGCCCAGTACTTC.

CDR3 loop: CASSLGLAGFPDTQYF. The CDR3 DNA is TGTGCCAGCAGCTTGGGACTAGCGGGTTTCCCAGATACGCAGTATTTT. V is TRBV5-4 and J is TRBJ2-3, with 10 bases aligning to TRBD2. V was pared by 0 bases and J by 4 bases, with 5 bases of the junction left unmatched. The CDR3 is 16 residues long. Germline V lookup: CDR1 SGHNT, CDR2 YYREEE (reference sequence).

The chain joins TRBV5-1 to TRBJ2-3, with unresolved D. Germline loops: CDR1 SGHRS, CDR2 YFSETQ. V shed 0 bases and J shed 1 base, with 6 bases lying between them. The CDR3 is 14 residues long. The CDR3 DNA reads TGCGCCAGCAGCTTGGTCCCAGGCACAGATACGCAGTATTTT. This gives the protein CASSLVPGTDTQYF.

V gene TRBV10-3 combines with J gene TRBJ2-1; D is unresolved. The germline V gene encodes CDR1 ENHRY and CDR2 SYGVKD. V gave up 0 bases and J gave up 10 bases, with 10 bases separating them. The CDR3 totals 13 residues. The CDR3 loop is CAISESFGVEQFF. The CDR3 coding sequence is TGTGCCATCAGTGAGTCGTTTGGAGTGGAGCAGTTCTTC.

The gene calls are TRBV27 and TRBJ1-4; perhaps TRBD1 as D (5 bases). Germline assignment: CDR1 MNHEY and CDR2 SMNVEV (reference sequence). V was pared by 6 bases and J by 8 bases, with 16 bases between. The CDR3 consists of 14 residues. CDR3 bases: TGTGCCAGCAGCTGGGACCTAATGGGGGAAAAACTGTTTTTT. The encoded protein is CASSWDLMGEKLFF. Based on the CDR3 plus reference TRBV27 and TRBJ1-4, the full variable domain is EAQVTQNPRYLITVTGKKLTVTCSQNMNHEYMSWYRQDPGLGLRQIYYSMNVEVTDKGDVPEGYKVSRKEKRNFPLILESPSPNQTSLYFCASSWDLMGEKLFFGSGTQLSVL.

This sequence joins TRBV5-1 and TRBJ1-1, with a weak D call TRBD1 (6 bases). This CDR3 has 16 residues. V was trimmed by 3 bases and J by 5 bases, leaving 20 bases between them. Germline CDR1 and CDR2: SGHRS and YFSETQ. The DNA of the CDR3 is TGCGCCAGCAGCTCGGGGGCGGGGATAGGAAAGACTGAAGCTTTCTTT. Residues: CASSSGAGIGKTEAFF.

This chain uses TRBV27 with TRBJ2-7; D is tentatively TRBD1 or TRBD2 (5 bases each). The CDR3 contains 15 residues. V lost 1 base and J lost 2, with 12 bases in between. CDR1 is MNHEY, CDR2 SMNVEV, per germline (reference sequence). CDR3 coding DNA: TGTGCCAGCAGTTTATTTCGGGACCGAGCCTACGAGCAGTACTTC. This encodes CASSLFRDRAYEQYF.

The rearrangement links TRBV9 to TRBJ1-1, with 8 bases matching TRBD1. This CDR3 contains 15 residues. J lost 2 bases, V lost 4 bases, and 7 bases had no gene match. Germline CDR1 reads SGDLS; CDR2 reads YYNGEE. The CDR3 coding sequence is TGTGCCAGCAGCCTACTCGGACAGGGCAACACTGAAGCTTTCTTT. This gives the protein CASSLLGQGNTEAFF.

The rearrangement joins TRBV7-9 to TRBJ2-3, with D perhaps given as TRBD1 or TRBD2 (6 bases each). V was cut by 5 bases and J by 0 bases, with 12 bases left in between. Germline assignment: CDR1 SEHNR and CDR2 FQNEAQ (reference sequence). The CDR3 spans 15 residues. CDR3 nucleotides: TGTGCCAGCAGCGAGAGGGGGACTAGCACAGATACGCAGTATTTT. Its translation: CASSERGTSTDTQYF. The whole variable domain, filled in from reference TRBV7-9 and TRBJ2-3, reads DTGVSQNPRHKITKRGQNVTFRCDPISEHNRLYWYRQTLGQGPEFLTYFQNEAQLEKSRLLSDRFSAERPKGSFSTLEIQRTEQGDSAMYLCASSERGTSTDTQYFGPGTRLTVL.

CDR3 nucleotide sequence: TGCGCCAGCAGCCAAGAAGGCGTAACTTACTACGAGCAGTACTTC. Amino acid sequence: CASSQEGVTYYEQYF. The chain uses TRBV4-1 and TRBJ2-7; D remains unclear. The CDR3 is 15 amino acids. Trimming took off 0 bases at V and 3 bases at J, with 12 bases between the two ends. Germline CDR1 and CDR2: MGHRA and YSYEKL.

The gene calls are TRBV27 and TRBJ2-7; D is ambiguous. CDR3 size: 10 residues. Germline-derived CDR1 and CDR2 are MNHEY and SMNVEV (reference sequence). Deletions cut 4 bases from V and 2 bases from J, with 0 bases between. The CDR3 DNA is TGTGCCAGCAGTTCCTACGAGCAGTACTTC. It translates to CASSSYEQYF.

The CDR3 DNA reads as TGTGCCAGCACCGTCGGCGGGGCTGCTTTTGATACGCAGTATTTT. It is translated as CASTVGGAAFDTQYF. The chain is built from TRBV27 and TRBJ2-3; D possibly corresponds to TRBD2 (6 bases). Trimming left V 7 bases short and J 6 bases short, with 20 bases between. Germline lookup yields CDR1 MNHEY and CDR2 SMNVEV (reference sequence). The CDR3 runs to 15 residues.

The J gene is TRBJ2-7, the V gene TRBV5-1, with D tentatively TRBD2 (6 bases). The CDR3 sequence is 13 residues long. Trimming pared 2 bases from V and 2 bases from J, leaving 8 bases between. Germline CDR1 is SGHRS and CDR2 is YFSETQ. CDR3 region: CASSFGTAYEQYF. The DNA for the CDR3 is TGCGCCAGCAGCTTCGGGACTGCCTACGAGCAGTACTTC.

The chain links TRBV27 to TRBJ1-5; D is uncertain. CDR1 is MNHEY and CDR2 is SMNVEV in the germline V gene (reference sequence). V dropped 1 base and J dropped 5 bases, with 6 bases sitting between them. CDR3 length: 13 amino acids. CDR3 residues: CASSLYRDQPQHF. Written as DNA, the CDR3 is TGTGCCAGCAGTTTATATAGGGATCAGCCCCAGCATTTT.

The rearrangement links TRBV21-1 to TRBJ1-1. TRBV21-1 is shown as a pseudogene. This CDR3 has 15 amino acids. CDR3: CASSKGNRRDTEAFF. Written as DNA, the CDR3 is TGTGCCAGCAGCAAAGGGAACCGGAGGGACACTGAAGCTTTCTTT.

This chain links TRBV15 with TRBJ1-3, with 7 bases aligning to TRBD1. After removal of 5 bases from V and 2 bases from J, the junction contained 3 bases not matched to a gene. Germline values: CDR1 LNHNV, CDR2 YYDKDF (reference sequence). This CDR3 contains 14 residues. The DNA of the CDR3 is TGTGCCACCAGCTCTGGACAGGCTGGAAACACCATATATTTT. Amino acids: CATSSGQAGNTIYF.

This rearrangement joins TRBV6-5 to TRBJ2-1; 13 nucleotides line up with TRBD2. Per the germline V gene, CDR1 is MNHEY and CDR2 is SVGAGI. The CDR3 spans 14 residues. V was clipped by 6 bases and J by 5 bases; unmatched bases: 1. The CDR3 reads CASSGTSGDNEQFF. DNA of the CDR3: TGTGCCAGCAGCGGGACTAGCGGGGACAATGAGCAGTTCTTC.

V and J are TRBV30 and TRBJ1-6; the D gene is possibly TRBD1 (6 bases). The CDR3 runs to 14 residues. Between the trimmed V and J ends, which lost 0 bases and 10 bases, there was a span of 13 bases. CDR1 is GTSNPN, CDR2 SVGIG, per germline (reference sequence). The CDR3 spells CAWSVLGGGSPLHF. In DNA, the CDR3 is TGTGCCTGGAGTGTACTGGGGGGGGGCTCACCCCTCCACTTT.

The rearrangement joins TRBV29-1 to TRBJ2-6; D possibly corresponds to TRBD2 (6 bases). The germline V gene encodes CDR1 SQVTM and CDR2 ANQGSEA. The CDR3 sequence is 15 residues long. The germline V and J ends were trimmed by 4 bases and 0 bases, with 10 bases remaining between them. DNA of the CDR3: TGCAGCGTTGTTGGAGGGAGCTCTGGGGCCAACGTCCTGACTTTC. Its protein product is CSVVGGSSGANVLTF. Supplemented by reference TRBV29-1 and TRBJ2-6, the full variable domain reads SAVISQKPSRDICQRGTSLTIQCQVDSQVTMMFWYRQQPGQSLTLIATANQGSEATYESGFVIDKFPISRPNLTFSTLTVSNMSPEDSSIYLCSVVGGSSGANVLTFGAGSRLTVL.

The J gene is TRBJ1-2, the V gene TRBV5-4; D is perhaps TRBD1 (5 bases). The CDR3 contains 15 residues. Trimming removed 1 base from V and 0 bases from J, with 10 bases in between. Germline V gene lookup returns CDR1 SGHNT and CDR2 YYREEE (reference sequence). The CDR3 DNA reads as TGTGCCAGCAGCTTGCAAGGGGAGCCTAACTATGGCTACACCTTC. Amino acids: CASSLQGEPNYGYTF.

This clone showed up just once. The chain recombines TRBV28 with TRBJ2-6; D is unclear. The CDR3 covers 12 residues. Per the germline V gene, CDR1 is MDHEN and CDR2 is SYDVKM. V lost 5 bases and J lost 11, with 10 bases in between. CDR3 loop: CASSDPLDVLTF. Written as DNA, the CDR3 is TGTGCCAGCAGTGACCCTTTGGACGTCCTGACTTTC.